This T cell receptor (beta chain) is drawn from a study of blood T cell repertoires in COVID-19. Germline CDR1 LNHDA, CDR2 SQIVND (reference sequence). V was cut by 3 bases and J by 2 bases, with 14 bases left in between. The CDR3 spans 16 residues. Sequencing was performed with immunoSEQ multiplex PCR; in TCRdb, only in-frame clones are kept and a portion is missing. The top ten clones hold about 6.4% of a sample with some 150,000 clones, 84% of them seen once. This clonotype originated in a human donor in a cohort sampled during active COVID-19. The rearrangement joins TRBV19 to TRBJ1-5, with D possibly TRBD1 on 5 matching bases. Sequencing was performed on peripheral blood. CDR3 sequence reads: CASSIPAGYGNQPQHF. The CDR3 DNA sequence: TGTGCCAGTAGTATCCCCGCAGGGTATGGCAATCAGCCCCAGCATTTT.